This TCR beta chain was sequenced during a study of memory CD4+ T cells and cytomegalovirus serostatus. Overall study findings and caveats: Each of 65 to 70 CMV-associated TCRbeta sequences occurred in one to five individuals.

A single count supports this clone. Its antigen is not identified. The sort gate was single viable CD3+CD4+CD8-CD45RO+ cells for memory CD4+ T cells. Some clones are missing from TCRdb's copy, which holds only in-frame ones; the method was immunoSEQ multiplex PCR. The table includes about 58,000 clones, around 82% detected once. V was trimmed by 7 bases and J by 0 bases, leaving 9 bases between them. The CDR3 runs 14 residues. CDR1 SGHNT and CDR2 YENEEA come from the germline V gene. This chain joins TRBV11-3 and TRBJ2-2, with D maybe TRBD2 (6 bases). This clonotype was sampled from an adult in good health and CMV-seronegative. Some clones in this sample may be carry-over from other donors' samples. The sequenced sample was memory CD4+ T cells from blood. CDR3 residues: CASKGGPNTGELFF. CDR3 in DNA: TGTGCCAGCAAAGGAGGGCCGAACACCGGGGAGCTGTTTTTT.